The 10 T cell receptor beta chains in this list originate from one sample, sequenced in a study of T cell responses to AZD1222 COVID-19 vaccine. Some clones are missing from TCRdb's copy, which holds only in-frame ones; the method was immunoSEQ multiplex PCR. The sample contains about 100,000 clones, around 84% of which appear only once. The source was peripheral blood, collected on day 0 of AZD1222 vaccination. The origin of the receptors is an adult in good health.

The chain carries TRBV4-2 and TRBJ2-1; D gene ambiguous. V was trimmed by 0 bases and J by 4 bases, leaving 10 bases between them. The germline V gene has CDR1 LGHNA and CDR2 YNFKEQ. CDR3 size: 15 residues. CDR3 nucleotides: TGTGCCAGCAGCCAAGACGACTCAGATTACAATGAGCAGTTCTTC. Translated: CASSQDDSDYNEQFF.

This chain links TRBV28 with TRBJ1-4; unclear D gene. V was shortened by 1 base and J by 1 base, with 4 bases between the two germline ends. The CDR3 contains 14 residues. Germline V gene lookup returns CDR1 MDHEN and CDR2 SYDVKM. CDR3 amino acids: CASSLSITNEKLFF. CDR3 sequence (DNA): TGTGCCAGCAGTTTATCCATAACTAATGAAAAACTGTTTTTT.

The chain employs TRBV24-1 and TRBJ1-1; 9 positions agree with TRBD1. Germline-derived CDR1 and CDR2 are KGHDR and SFDVKD. CDR3 size: 15 residues. The ends lost 4 bases at V and 5 bases at J; junction bases unmatched: 7. The CDR3: CATSEGTGRTTEAFF. The CDR3, as DNA: TGTGCCACCAGTGAGGGGACAGGGAGGACAACTGAAGCTTTCTTT.

The V and J genes are TRBV5-5 and TRBJ2-2; 10 nucleotides match TRBD2. Germline assignment: CDR1 SGHKS and CDR2 YYEKEE (reference sequence). The V segment lost 1 base and the J segment 6 bases; nucleotides outside the gene matches: 3. This CDR3 has 15 amino acids. For the CDR3, the DNA is TGTGCCAGCAGCTTGCTCAGCGGGAGGGCCGGGGAGCTGTTTTTT. It translates to CASSLLSGRAGELFF.

This chain connects TRBV4-2 to TRBJ2-7, with D perhaps matching TRBD1 (6 bases). Germline-derived CDR1 and CDR2 are LGHNA and YNFKEQ. V lost 1 base and J lost 4, with 20 bases in between. The CDR3 has 17 residues. The CDR3 DNA sequence: TGTGCCAGCAGCCAAGGGCCGCTGACAGGAGTGGGATACGAGCAGTACTTC. Encoded protein: CASSQGPLTGVGYEQYF.

The chain employs TRBV29-1 and TRBJ2-7; D gene uncertain. The CDR3 sequence is 12 residues long. Germline assignment: CDR1 SQVTM and CDR2 ANQGSEA. With 2 bases removed from V and 6 bases from J, the gap between germline ends came to 11 bases. The CDR3 loop is CSVEPWAGEQYF. DNA of the CDR3: TGCAGCGTTGAACCGTGGGCAGGCGAGCAGTACTTC.

The rearrangement uses TRBV27 and TRBJ1-6; no reliable D call. Germline CDR1 and CDR2: MNHEY and SMNVEV (reference sequence). V dropped 6 bases and J dropped 2 bases, with 8 bases sitting between them. This CDR3 is built from 14 residues. The CDR3 nucleotides are TGTGCCAGCAGCGGTGGGCCCTATAATTCACCCCTCCACTTT. This encodes CASSGGPYNSPLHF.

The V call is TRBV5-1, the J call TRBJ2-7; the match to TRBD2 covers 12 bases. The CDR3 sequence is 16 residues long. Germline loops: CDR1 SGHRS, CDR2 YFSETQ. The ends lost 0 bases at V and 5 bases at J; junction bases unmatched: 6. CDR3 DNA: TGCGCCAGCAGCTTGGCGACTAGCGGGAGAGGCAACGAGCAGTACTTC. Encoded protein: CASSLATSGRGNEQYF.

The V call is TRBV6-2 or TRBV6-3, the J call TRBJ2-1; D ambiguous. V was clipped by 5 bases and J by 4 bases, with 9 bases between them. Germline assignment: CDR1 MNHEY and CDR2 SVGEGT. The CDR3 totals 13 residues. CDR3 nucleotides: TGTGCCAGCAGTCCCCGACCGTACAATGAGCAGTTCTTC. This sequence encodes CASSPRPYNEQFF.

The chain joins TRBV19 to TRBJ1-1; 7 nucleotides line up with TRBD1. V lost 6 bases, J lost 4 bases, and 8 bases stayed unmatched. CDR3 length equals 14 residues. Germline lookup yields CDR1 LNHDA and CDR2 SQIVND (reference sequence). The DNA of the CDR3 is TGTGCCAGTAGAGTGACAGGGAAGGGCACTGAAGCTTTCTTT. It translates to CASRVTGKGTEAFF. Variable domain in full (rest from reference TRBV19 and TRBJ1-1): DGGITQSPKYLFRKEGQNVTLSCEQNLNHDAMYWYRQDPGQGLRLIYYSQIVNDFQKGDIAEGYSVSREKKESFPLTVTSAQKNPTAFYLCASRVTGKGTEAFFGQGTRLTVV.